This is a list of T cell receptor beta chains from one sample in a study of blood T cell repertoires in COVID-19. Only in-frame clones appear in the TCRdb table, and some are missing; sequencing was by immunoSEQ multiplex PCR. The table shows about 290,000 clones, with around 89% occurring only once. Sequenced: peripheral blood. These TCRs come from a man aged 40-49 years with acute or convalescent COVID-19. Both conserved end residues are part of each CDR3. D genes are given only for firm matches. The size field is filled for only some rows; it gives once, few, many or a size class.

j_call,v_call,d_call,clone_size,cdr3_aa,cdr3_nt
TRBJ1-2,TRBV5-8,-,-,CASSFAGVNYGYTF,TGTGCCAGCAGCTTCGCAGGGGTTAACTATGGCTACACCTTC
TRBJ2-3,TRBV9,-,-,CASSVGPLLGSTQYF,TGTGCCAGCAGCGTAGGGCCGTTACTAGGTTCTACGCAGTATTTT
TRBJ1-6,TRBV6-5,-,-,CASSYTDVGPLHF,TGTGCCAGCAGTTATACAGATGTCGGACCCCTCCACTTT
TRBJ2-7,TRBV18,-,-,CASSPTGGAGEQYF,TGTGCCAGCTCACCAACTGGGGGGGCTGGCGAGCAGTACTTC
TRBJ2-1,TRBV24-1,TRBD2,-,CATSDPGLAGSGEQFF,TGTGCCACCAGTGACCCCGGACTAGCGGGGAGTGGTGAGCAGTTCTTC
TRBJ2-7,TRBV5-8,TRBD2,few,CASSLAVMGTSGSYEQYF,TGTGCCAGCAGCTTGGCGGTCATGGGGACTAGCGGTTCCTACGAGCAGTACTTC
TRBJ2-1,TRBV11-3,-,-,CASSPWGRSNEQFF,TGTGCCAGCAGCCCCTGGGGCCGCTCGAATGAGCAGTTCTTC
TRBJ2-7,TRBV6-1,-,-,CASSEAGQAFYEQYF,TGTGCCAGCAGTGAAGCGGGGCAGGCCTTCTACGAGCAGTACTTC
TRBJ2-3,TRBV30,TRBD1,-,CASGTGGTDTQYF,TGTGCCTCGGGGACAGGGGGCACAGATACGCAGTATTTT
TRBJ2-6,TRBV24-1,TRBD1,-,CATSAGTGSSGANVLTF,TGTGCCACCAGTGCCGGGACAGGGAGCTCTGGGGCCAACGTCCTGACTTTC
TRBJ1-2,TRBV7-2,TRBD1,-,CASSLARGGLIYGYTF,TGTGCCAGCAGCTTAGCGCGAGGGGGCCTAATATATGGCTACACCTTC
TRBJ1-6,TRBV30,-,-,CAWGDGNSPLHF,TGTGCCTGGGGTGACGGGAATTCACCCCTCCACTTT
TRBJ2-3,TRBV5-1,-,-,CASSLEHRTTDTQYF,TGCGCCAGCAGCTTGGAACACCGTACCACAGATACGCAGTATTTT
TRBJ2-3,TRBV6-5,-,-,CASSYSAGNTDTQYF,TGTGCCAGCAGTTACTCCGCGGGTAACACAGATACGCAGTATTTT
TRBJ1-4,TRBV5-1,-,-,CASRLTGATNEKLFF,TGCGCCAGCAGATTGACAGGTGCAACTAATGAAAAACTGTTTTTT
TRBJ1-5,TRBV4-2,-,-,CASSPETGNQPQHF,TGTGCCAGCAGCCCCGAAACAGGGAATCAGCCCCAGCATTTT
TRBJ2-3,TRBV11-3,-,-,CASSLGASTDTQYF,TGTGCCAGCAGCTTAGGGGCTAGCACAGATACGCAGTATTTT
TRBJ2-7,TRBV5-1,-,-,CASSLEAQGINYEQYF,TGCGCCAGCAGCTTGGAGGCGCAGGGAATTAACTACGAGCAGTACTTC
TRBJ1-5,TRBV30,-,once,CAWGEGYNQPQHF,TGTGCCTGGGGGGAGGGCTACAATCAGCCCCAGCATTTT
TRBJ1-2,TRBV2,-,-,CASSDLGLIKGYTF,TGTGCCAGCAGTGATTTGGGCCTCATTAAGGGCTACACCTTC
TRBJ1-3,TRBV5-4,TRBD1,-,CASSLTGGGNTIYF,TGTGCCAGCAGCTTGACAGGGGGAGGAAACACCATATATTTT
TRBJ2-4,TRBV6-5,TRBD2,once,CASSSLAGGNIQYF,TGTGCCAGCAGTTCACTAGCGGGGGGGAACATTCAGTACTTC
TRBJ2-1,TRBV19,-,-,CASSIGGGDEGKFF,TGTGCCAGTAGTATAGGAGGAGGGGACGAGGGTAAGTTCTTC
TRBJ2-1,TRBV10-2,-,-,CASRVDSSSYNEQFF,TGCGCCAGCAGGGTAGACAGTAGCTCCTACAATGAGCAGTTCTTC
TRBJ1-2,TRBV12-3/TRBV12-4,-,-,CASSLRAGHGYTF,TGTGCCAGCAGTTTAAGGGCAGGGCACGGCTACACCTTC
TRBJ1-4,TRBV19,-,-,CASREANNEKLFF,TGTGCCAGTAGAGAGGCCAATAATGAAAAACTGTTTTTT
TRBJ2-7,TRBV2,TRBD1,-,CASRGTGVVHEQYF,TGTGCCAGCAGGGGGACAGGGGTTGTCCACGAGCAGTACTTC
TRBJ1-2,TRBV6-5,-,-,CASRDSPDGSF,TGTGCCAGCAGGGACAGCCCGGATGGCTCCTTC
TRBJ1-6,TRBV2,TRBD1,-,CASLGGQGSSYNSPLHF,TGTGCCAGCCTAGGGGGACAGGGGAGCTCCTATAATTCACCCCTCCACTTT
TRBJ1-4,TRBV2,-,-,CAAAGQGLEKLFF,TGTGCCGCAGCCGGCCAGGGCCTTGAAAAACTGTTTTTT
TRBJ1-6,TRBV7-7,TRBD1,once,CASSLGRTGPYNSPLHF,TGTGCCAGCAGCTTGGGAAGGACAGGGCCCTATAATTCACCCCTCCACTTT
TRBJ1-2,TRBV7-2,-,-,CASSLAANYGYTF,TGTGCCAGCAGCTTAGCCGCTAACTATGGCTACACCTTC
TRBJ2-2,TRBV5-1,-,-,CASSLQQAVTGELFF,TGCGCCAGCAGCTTGCAACAGGCAGTAACCGGGGAGCTGTTTTTT
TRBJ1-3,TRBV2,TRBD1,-,CASTPGQGTSSSGNTIYF,TGTGCCAGCACCCCGGGACAGGGGACCTCCAGCTCTGGAAACACCATATATTTT
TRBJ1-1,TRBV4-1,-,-,CASSQPPGRGVNTEAFF,TGCGCCAGCAGCCAACCTCCGGGACGGGGGGTGAACACTGAAGCTTTCTTT
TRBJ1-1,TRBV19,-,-,CASATLRTEMNTEAFF,TGTGCCAGTGCGACCCTCCGGACAGAAATGAACACTGAAGCTTTCTTT
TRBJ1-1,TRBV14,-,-,CASSASPGEYTEAFF,TGTGCCAGCAGCGCCTCACCAGGGGAATACACTGAAGCTTTCTTT
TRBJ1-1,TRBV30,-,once,CAWSSGVGEAFF,TGTGCCTGGAGCTCAGGGGTGGGTGAAGCTTTCTTT
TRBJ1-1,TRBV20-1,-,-,CSAREQTEAFF,TGCAGTGCTAGAGAGCAGACTGAAGCTTTCTTT
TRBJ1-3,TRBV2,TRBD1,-,CASRGLQGVIGNTIYF,TGTGCCAGCAGGGGTTTACAGGGGGTGATTGGAAACACCATATATTTT
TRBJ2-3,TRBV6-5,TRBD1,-,CASSYGQGVDTQYF,TGTGCCAGCAGTTACGGACAGGGGGTGGATACGCAGTATTTT
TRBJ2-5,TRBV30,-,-,CAWKTGGLKMIQETQYF,TGTGCCTGGAAAACCGGGGGTCTTAAGATGATCCAAGAGACCCAGTACTTC
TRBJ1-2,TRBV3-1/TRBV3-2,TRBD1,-,CASSQDLGQGIGYTF,TGTGCCAGCAGCCAAGACTTGGGACAGGGGATTGGCTACACCTTC
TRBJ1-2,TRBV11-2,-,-,CASSPVKDSPYGYTF,TGTGCCAGCAGCCCCGTCAAGGACAGCCCTTATGGCTACACCTTC
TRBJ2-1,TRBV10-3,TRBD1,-,CAISPGRTGGDNEQFF,TGTGCCATCAGCCCTGGGCGGACAGGGGGAGACAATGAGCAGTTCTTC
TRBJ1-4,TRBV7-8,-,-,CASSPGHLGFNEKLFF,TGTGCCAGCAGCCCGGGTCACTTGGGTTTTAATGAAAAACTGTTTTTT
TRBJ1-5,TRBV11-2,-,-,CASSWGGNQPQHF,TGTGCCAGCAGCTGGGGCGGCAATCAGCCCCAGCATTTT
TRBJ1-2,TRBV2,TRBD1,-,CASSLGQGKFLLAF,TGTGCCAGCAGCCTCGGACAGGGGAAGTTCCTACTCGCCTTC
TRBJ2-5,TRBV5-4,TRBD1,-,CASSSRTGTRETQYF,TGTGCCAGCAGCTCCCGGACAGGAACAAGAGAGACCCAGTACTTC
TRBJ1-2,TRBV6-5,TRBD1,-,CASRIGQASGNTF,TGTGCCAGCAGGATAGGACAGGCATCTGGAAACACCTTC
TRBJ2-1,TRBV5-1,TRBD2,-,CASSSGTSFAEQFF,TGCGCCAGCAGCTCCGGGACTAGCTTCGCTGAGCAGTTCTTC
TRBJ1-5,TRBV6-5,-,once,CASKRLNQPQHF,TGTGCCAGCAAGAGACTGAATCAGCCCCAGCATTTT